This TCR beta chain comes out of a study of control samples from healthy donors and cancer patients (TCRdb year 2020). The library was produced with the immunoSEQ multiplex PCR assay. In its TCRdb copy, this immuneACCESS table keeps in-frame sequences only and misses some clones. Where compared with another copy, unresolved V genes explain less than half of these, and the others have no known cause. For this sample there are 110,000 to 150,000 clones; under 90% appear just once. The ten biggest clones cover around 4.9% of the sample. A remark on this clone: Its recognized antigen is unknown. The input lacks base qualities; no much larger clone sits a single base away.

This TCR was sampled from a man younger than 45 in good health. Sequences were obtained from blood.

The DNA sequence follows: TGTGCCAGCAGCCCCCCAGTCTGGGGGGGATTTTCCTACGAGCAGTACTTC. This sequence encodes CASSPPVWGGFSYEQYF. In this chain, TRBV5-7 is recombined with TRBJ2-7; 7 bases in the middle match TRBD2. TRBV5-7 counts as an open reading frame of uncertain function. Measured from the cysteine to the phenylalanine, the CDR3 is 17 residues long. Here the CDR3 DNA is all that survives: 51 bases in frame from base 1. Here V drops 4 bases and J drops 1 base, and the junction holds 14 bases not matched to any gene.